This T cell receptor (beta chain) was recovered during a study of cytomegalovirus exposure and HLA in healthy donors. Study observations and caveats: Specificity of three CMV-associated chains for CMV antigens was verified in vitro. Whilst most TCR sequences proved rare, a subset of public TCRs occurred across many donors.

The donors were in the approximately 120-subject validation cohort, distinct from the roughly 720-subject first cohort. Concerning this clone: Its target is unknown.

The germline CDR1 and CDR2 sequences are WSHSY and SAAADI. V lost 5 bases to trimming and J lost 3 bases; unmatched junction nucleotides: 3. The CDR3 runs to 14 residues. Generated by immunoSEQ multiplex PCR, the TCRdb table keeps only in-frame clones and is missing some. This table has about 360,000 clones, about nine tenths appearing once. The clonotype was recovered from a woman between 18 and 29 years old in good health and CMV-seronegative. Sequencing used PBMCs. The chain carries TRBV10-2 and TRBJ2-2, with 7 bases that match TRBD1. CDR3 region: CASSTGTDTGELFF. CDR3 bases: TGCGCCAGCAGTACCGGGACAGACACCGGGGAGCTGTTTTTT.